This T cell receptor (beta chain) was obtained from a study of STAT5B mutations in CD4+ large granular lymphocyte leukemia. The wider study: CD8+ depletion followed by anti-CD4 microbead selection was applied to cryopreserved cells.

Regarding this clone: The antigen remains undetermined.

Overall study findings and caveats: Patient cell sources varied; roughly 6 CD4-sorted samples entered the clonality comparison. Patient CD4-sorted repertoires stayed more clonal than healthy ones after leukemic-clone removal. Compared with healthy controls (2/35), patient top clones favored TRBV06 (8/27).

Here immunoSEQ multiplex PCR was the method, and the copy in TCRdb shows in-frame clones only, minus some. This table has thousands of clones, 76% appearing once. The CDR3 sequence is 13 residues long. The V end lost 4 bases, the J end lost 0 bases, and 7 bases lay between the germline ends. The V gene's germline CDR1 is SGHTS and CDR2 YDEGEE. The clonotype originates from a man between 65 and 85 years old with CD4+ T-cell large granular lymphocyte leukemia. The chain uses TRBV5-8 and TRBJ1-2; D unclear. Sequenced sample: PBMCs. CDR3 loop: CASSPTPNYGYTF. CDR3 in DNA: TGTGCCAGCAGCCCGACTCCTAACTATGGCTACACCTTC. Complete variable domain (other parts from reference TRBV5-8 and TRBJ1-2): EAGVTQSPTHLIKTRGQQATLRCSPISGHTSVYWYQQALGLGLQFLLWYDEGEERNRGNFPPRFSGRQFPNYSSELNVNALELEDSALYLCASSPTPNYGYTFGSGTRLTVV.